This T cell receptor (beta chain) was captured in a study of patients and donors after allogeneic stem cell transplantation. TCRdb processed the RT-PCR reads anew with MiXCR; each CDR3 protein has one entry. The sample holds more than 850,000 distinct CDR3 sequences, over 15% seen once. This clonotype was seen only a few times. The junction does not match germline at one end; this may be a read error. Germline V gives CDR1 MNHNS, CDR2 SASEGT. The CDR3 totals 17 residues. What was sequenced was blood, either unsorted or a sorted T cell fraction (not recorded which). This sequence was found in a human donor who was either an allogeneic HSCT recipient or a stem cell or donor lymphocyte infusion donor (not recorded which). It is not recorded whose cells these are; they may come from a transplant donor. V usage is TRBV6-1 and J usage is TRBJ1-6; TRBD1 is a possible D gene (6 bases). Here the CDR3 reads CAISEATRRGTNSPLHF. In DNA, the CDR3 is TGTGCCATCAGTGAAGCGACCCGGAGGGGGACGAATTCACCCCTCCACTTT.